This T cell receptor (beta chain) appears in the sequencing data of a study of control samples from healthy donors and cancer patients (dated by TCRdb to the early 2020s). Libraries were made using the immunoSEQ multiplex PCR assay. Imported from immuneACCESS, the table was reduced by TCRdb to in-frame sequences with V and J called. These copies leave out some clones; in studies compared against another copy, an unresolved V gene accounts for under half, and the cause of the remainder is not known. This sample comprises around 100,000 clones, just over 90% of them detected only once. About 2.5% of the sample is taken by the ten largest. Measured from the cysteine to the phenylalanine, the CDR3 is 18 residues long. The DNA shown is the 54-base CDR3, in frame from base 1. The V end gives up 2 bases and the J end 5 bases, leaving 14 bases in the junction not matched to a gene. The germline V gene encodes CDR1 SGHRS and CDR2 YFSETQ.

Concerning this clone itself: Its antigen is unknown. No much larger clone exists at a distance of one base, and base qualities are not known.

This clonotype was obtained from a young woman in good health. Sequenced material: blood. The rearrangement combines TRBV5-1 with TRBJ2-3; 10 nucleotides in the junction match TRBD2. The sequenced DNA: TGCGCCAGCAGCTTTGGTGGGGCTAGCGGGGGTTTTAAAGATACGCAGTATTTT. It is translated as CASSFGGASGGFKDTQYF.